The clone carrying this T cell receptor beta chain has at least ten counts. Trimming pared 3 bases from V and 0 bases from J, leaving 5 bases between. Germline lookup yields CDR1 SQVTM and CDR2 ANQGSEA. The CDR3 length is 13 residues. The data belong to a study of breast tumors, draining lymph nodes, adjacent tissues. Breast cancer patients provided tissue from their axillary draining lymph nodes. MiXCR, applied by TCRdb to the multiplex PCR reads, yields one record per CDR3 protein. The data show around 130,000 distinct CDR3 sequences, just under 20% seen once. The chain joins TRBV29-1 to TRBJ1-4; D unclear. The sample comprised axillary lymph node tissue. The source of this sequence is a female donor with breast cancer. Some clones in this sample may be carry-over from other donors' samples. CDR3 in amino acids: CSVEETTNEKLFF. The CDR3 DNA reads as TGCAGCGTTGAGGAGACAACTAATGAAAAACTGTTTTTT.